This is a list of T cell receptor beta chains from one sample in a study of shared clonotypes between healthy human individuals. Profiling relied on immunoSEQ multiplex PCR, and the TCRdb table lists in-frame clones only, not all of them. The sample yields about 1.1 million clones, about 72% seen once. What was sequenced was memory CD4+ T cells from PBMCs. The source is a man aged 18 to 35 in good health. Some clones in this sample may be carry-over from other donors' samples. Each CDR3 is given with its conserved first and last residue. Each record gives: CDR3 protein, CDR3 DNA, V gene, J gene, clone size, D gene. D genes are given only for firm matches. Not every row has a clone size; where given, it reads once, few, many or a size class.

CDR3: CASSSRHSRAGSTDTQYF
DNA: TGTGCCAGCTCAAGCCGGCATTCTCGGGCGGGGAGCACAGATACGCAGTATTTT
V: TRBV18
J: TRBJ2-3
size: -
D: -

CDR3: CASSYPQTDSPFGYTF
DNA: TGTGCCAGCAGTTACCCTCAGACCGATTCACCTTTTGGCTACACCTTC
V: TRBV6-6
J: TRBJ1-2
size: -
D: -

CDR3: CASSLGQREKLFF
DNA: TGCGCCAGCAGCTTGGGACAGCGCGAAAAACTGTTTTTT
V: TRBV5-1
J: TRBJ1-4
size: -
D: -

CDR3: CASSVGTGNYEQYF
DNA: TGTGCCAGCAGCGTAGGGACAGGGAACTACGAGCAGTACTTC
V: TRBV9
J: TRBJ2-7
size: -
D: TRBD1

CDR3: CASSPVGAGMNEQFF
DNA: TGTGCCAGCAGCCCGGTAGGGGCGGGGATGAATGAGCAGTTCTTC
V: TRBV11-2
J: TRBJ2-1
size: -
D: -

CDR3: CASSLFLGGYGYTF
DNA: TGCGCCAGCAGCTTGTTCTTGGGGGGTTATGGCTACACCTTC
V: TRBV5-1
J: TRBJ1-2
size: -
D: -

CDR3: CASSSPSGRLYEQYF
DNA: TGTGCCAGCAGTTCCCCTTCCGGCAGGCTCTACGAGCAGTACTTC
V: TRBV28
J: TRBJ2-7
size: -
D: -

CDR3: CASSSRGSELSLDPHF
DNA: -
V: TRBV11-2
J: TRBJ1-1
size: -
D: -

CDR3: CASSIRGTDLSNQPQHF
DNA: TGTGCCAGCAGCATTAGGGGGACAGACCTTAGCAATCAGCCCCAGCATTTT
V: TRBV27
J: TRBJ1-5
size: -
D: TRBD1

CDR3: CASSLGGLGLYEQYF
DNA: TGTGCCAGCAGTTTGGGGGGACTAGGACTCTACGAGCAGTACTTC
V: TRBV27
J: TRBJ2-7
size: -
D: TRBD2

CDR3: CASSLWEEYTDTQYF
DNA: TGTGCCAGCAGTTTATGGGAGGAATACACAGATACGCAGTATTTT
V: TRBV28
J: TRBJ2-3
size: -
D: -

CDR3: CASSYAWGRSYNEQFF
DNA: TGCGCCAGCAGCTATGCCTGGGGGAGATCCTACAATGAGCAGTTCTTC
V: TRBV4-1
J: TRBJ2-1
size: -
D: -

CDR3: CASNQGANYGYTF
DNA: TGCGCCAGCAATCAGGGGGCCAACTATGGCTACACCTTC
V: TRBV5-1
J: TRBJ1-2
size: -
D: TRBD1

CDR3: CASSGGAALSTEAFF
DNA: TGCGCCAGCAGCGGGGGCGCGGCTCTAAGCACTGAAGCTTTCTTT
V: TRBV5-1
J: TRBJ1-1
size: -
D: -

CDR3: CASSPRGRTQYF
DNA: TGTGCCAGCAGCCCCCGGGGCCGTACGCAGTATTTT
V: TRBV13
J: TRBJ2-3
size: -
D: -

CDR3: CAPRGGNTGELFF
DNA: TGTGCCCCCAGGGGGGGTAATACCGGGGAGCTGTTTTTT
V: TRBV6-1
J: TRBJ2-2
size: -
D: -

CDR3: CASRGDRGRTYEQYF
DNA: TGTGCCAGCAGGGGTGACAGGGGGCGTACCTACGAGCAGTACTTC
V: TRBV25-1
J: TRBJ2-7
size: -
D: TRBD1

CDR3: CASPGAGTNTEAFF
DNA: TGTGCCAGCCCTGGAGCGGGAACGAACACTGAAGCTTTCTTT
V: TRBV2
J: TRBJ1-1
size: -
D: -

CDR3: CASSLDEALGKQFF
DNA: TGTGCCAGCAGCTTAGACGAGGCTCTGGGGAAGCAGTTCTTC
V: TRBV7-6
J: TRBJ2-1
size: -
D: -

CDR3: CASSRPSAGGPQHF
DNA: TGTGCCAGCAGCCGCCCCAGCGCCGGAGGGCCCCAGCATTTT
V: TRBV28
J: TRBJ1-5
size: -
D: -

CDR3: CASSSHQETQYF
DNA: TGCGCCAGCAGCTCCCACCAAGAGACCCAGTACTTC
V: TRBV4-1
J: TRBJ2-5
size: -
D: -

CDR3: CASSVGGGSSRLDTQYF
DNA: TGTGCCAGCAGCGTAGGAGGAGGCAGTAGTCGACTTGATACGCAGTATTTT
V: TRBV9
J: TRBJ2-3
size: -
D: -

CDR3: CASSEGGYEKLFF
DNA: TGCGCCAGCAGCGAGGGGGGATATGAAAAACTGTTTTTT
V: TRBV5-1
J: TRBJ1-4
size: -
D: -

CDR3: CASSFWGNRQGRVNEQFF
DNA: TGTGCCAGCAGTTTTTGGGGGAATCGACAGGGGAGGGTCAATGAGCAGTTCTTC
V: TRBV28
J: TRBJ2-1
size: -
D: -

CDR3: CASIRTGGNTIYF
DNA: TGTGCCAGCATCCGGACAGGCGGAAACACCATATATTTT
V: TRBV11-2
J: TRBJ1-3
size: -
D: TRBD1

CDR3: CASSNVAWEQYF
DNA: TGTGCCAGCAGCAACGTCGCGTGGGAGCAGTACTTC
V: TRBV7-6
J: TRBJ2-7
size: -
D: -

CDR3: CASSLGVALRDEQYF
DNA: TGTGCCAGCAGCTTAGGCGTGGCCTTAAGGGACGAGCAGTACTTC
V: TRBV13
J: TRBJ2-7
size: once
D: -

CDR3: CASSHTLLGAPEKLLF
DNA: TGTGCCAGCAGCCATACCCTCCTGGGAGCCCCTGAAAAACTGCTTTTT
V: TRBV4-2
J: TRBJ1-4
size: once
D: -

CDR3: CASSRDRGRGEQYF
DNA: TGTGCCAGCAGTCGGGACAGGGGGCGCGGCGAGCAGTACTTC
V: TRBV7-2
J: TRBJ2-7
size: -
D: TRBD1

CDR3: CATRLAGGGNEQFF
DNA: TGTGCCACCCGACTAGCGGGAGGTGGCAATGAGCAGTTCTTC
V: TRBV19
J: TRBJ2-1
size: -
D: TRBD2

CDR3: CASSSLETGNTIYF
DNA: TGTGCCAGCAGCTCTCTAGAGACCGGAAACACCATATATTTT
V: TRBV11-1
J: TRBJ1-3
size: -
D: -

CDR3: CSASGVGMYF
DNA: TGCAGTGCTAGTGGGGTTGGGATGTACTTC
V: TRBV20-1
J: TRBJ2-7
size: once
D: -

CDR3: CASTPRGPSGLFF
DNA: TGTGCCAGCACCCCTAGGGGCCCCTCAGGGCTGTTTTTT
V: TRBV9
J: TRBJ2-2
size: -
D: -

CDR3: CASSAPRQGSSTDTQYF
DNA: TGTGCCAGTAGTGCTCCTCGACAGGGTTCTTCCACAGATACGCAGTATTTT
V: TRBV19
J: TRBJ2-3
size: -
D: TRBD1

CDR3: CATSRGSTGMGYTF
DNA: TGTGCCACCAGCAGAGGTAGTACGGGTATGGGCTACACCTTC
V: TRBV15
J: TRBJ1-2
size: -
D: -

CDR3: CSARALYGYTF
DNA: TGCAGTGCTCGGGCCCTCTATGGCTACACCTTC
V: TRBV20-1
J: TRBJ1-2
size: -
D: -

CDR3: CATTHQRSQETQYF
DNA: TGTGCCACCACCCACCAGCGCAGCCAAGAGACCCAGTACTTC
V: TRBV15
J: TRBJ2-5
size: -
D: -

CDR3: CASSLAPGLAGGRNTGELFF
DNA: TGTGCCAGCAGCCTAGCGCCGGGACTAGCGGGAGGGAGGAACACCGGGGAGCTGTTTTTT
V: TRBV4-2
J: TRBJ2-2
size: -
D: TRBD2

CDR3: CAISSGLAGRYEQYF
DNA: TGTGCCATCAGCTCCGGACTAGCGGGGCGCTACGAGCAGTACTTC
V: TRBV10-3
J: TRBJ2-7
size: -
D: TRBD2

CDR3: CASGSGGRGDTQYF
DNA: TGTGCCAGCGGGTCGGGAGGCAGGGGAGATACGCAGTATTTT
V: TRBV6-5
J: TRBJ2-3
size: -
D: -

CDR3: CASSFTGYQETQYF
DNA: TGCGCCAGCAGCTTCACAGGGTACCAAGAGACCCAGTACTTC
V: TRBV5-1
J: TRBJ2-5
size: -
D: -

CDR3: CASSIGLAGGPRNEQFF
DNA: TGTGCCAGCTCAATAGGACTAGCGGGAGGGCCACGGAATGAGCAGTTCTTC
V: TRBV18
J: TRBJ2-1
size: -
D: TRBD2

CDR3: CASSRQSSNQPQHF
DNA: TGTGCCAGCAGCCGACAGTCTAGCAATCAGCCCCAGCATTTT
V: TRBV7-2
J: TRBJ1-5
size: -
D: -

CDR3: CASSLSRDPYEQYF
DNA: TGTGCCAGCAGTTTATCCCGGGACCCCTACGAGCAGTACTTC
V: TRBV28
J: TRBJ2-7
size: -
D: -

CDR3: CASSSTQVRTDTQYF
DNA: TGTGCCAGCAGCTCTACTCAGGTCCGCACAGATACGCAGTATTTT
V: TRBV7-9
J: TRBJ2-3
size: -
D: -

CDR3: CASSRTGTENQPQHF
DNA: TGTGCCAGTAGTAGAACCGGGACAGAGAATCAGCCCCAGCATTTT
V: TRBV19
J: TRBJ1-5
size: -
D: TRBD1

CDR3: CASSLGVWGYSTSTDTQYF
DNA: TGTGCCAGCAGCTTGGGTGTCTGGGGCTACTCAACTAGCACAGATACGCAGTATTTT
V: TRBV5-6
J: TRBJ2-3
size: -
D: -

CDR3: CASKAERKSSYEQYF
DNA: TGTGCCAGCAAGGCTGAGCGGAAGAGCTCCTACGAGCAGTACTTC
V: TRBV2
J: TRBJ2-7
size: -
D: -

CDR3: CASSLRQGATYEQYF
DNA: TGTGCCAGCAGCCTCCGACAGGGGGCGACCTACGAGCAGTACTTC
V: TRBV14
J: TRBJ2-7
size: -
D: TRBD1

CDR3: CASSLGGDGYTF
DNA: TGTGCCAGCAGCTTAGGGGGGGATGGCTACACCTTC
V: TRBV13
J: TRBJ1-2
size: -
D: -

CDR3: CASILAGVSYEQYF
DNA: TGTGCCAGCATCCTAGCGGGAGTTTCTTACGAGCAGTACTTC
V: TRBV7-9
J: TRBJ2-7
size: once
D: TRBD2

CDR3: CASRWGDLILNTGELFF
DNA: TGTGCCAGCCGCTGGGGGGACTTAATTCTGAACACCGGGGAGCTGTTTTTT
V: TRBV27
J: TRBJ2-2
size: -
D: -